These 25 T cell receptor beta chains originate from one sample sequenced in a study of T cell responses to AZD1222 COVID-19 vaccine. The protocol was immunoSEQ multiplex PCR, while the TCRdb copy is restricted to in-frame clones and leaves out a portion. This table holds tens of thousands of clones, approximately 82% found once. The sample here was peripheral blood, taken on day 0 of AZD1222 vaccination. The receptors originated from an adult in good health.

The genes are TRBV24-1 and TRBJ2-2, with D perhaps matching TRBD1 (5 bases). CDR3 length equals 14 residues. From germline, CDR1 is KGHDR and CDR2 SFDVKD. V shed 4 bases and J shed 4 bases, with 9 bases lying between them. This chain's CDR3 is CATSDVTGTGELFF. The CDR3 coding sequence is TGTGCCACCAGTGACGTAACAGGCACCGGGGAGCTGTTTTTT.

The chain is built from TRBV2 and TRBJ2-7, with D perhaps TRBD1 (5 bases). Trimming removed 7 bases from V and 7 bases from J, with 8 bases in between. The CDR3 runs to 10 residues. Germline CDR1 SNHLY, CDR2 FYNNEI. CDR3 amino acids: CASTKGEQYF. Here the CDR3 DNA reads TGTGCCAGCACGAAGGGGGAGCAGTACTTC. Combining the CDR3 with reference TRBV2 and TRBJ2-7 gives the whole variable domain EPEVTQTPSHQVTQMGQEVILRCVPISNHLYFYWYRQILGQKVEFLVSFYNNEISEKSEIFDDQFSVERPDGSNFTLKIRSTKLEDSAMYFCASTKGEQYFGPGTRLTVT.

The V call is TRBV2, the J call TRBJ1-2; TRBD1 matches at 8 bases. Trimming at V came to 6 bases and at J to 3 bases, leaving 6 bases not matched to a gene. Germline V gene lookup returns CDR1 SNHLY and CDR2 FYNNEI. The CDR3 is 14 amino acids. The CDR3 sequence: CASRLQGDDYGYTF. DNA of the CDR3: TGTGCCAGCAGACTACAGGGGGATGACTATGGCTACACCTTC. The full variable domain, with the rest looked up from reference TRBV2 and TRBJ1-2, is EPEVTQTPSHQVTQMGQEVILRCVPISNHLYFYWYRQILGQKVEFLVSFYNNEISEKSEIFDDQFSVERPDGSNFTLKIRSTKLEDSAMYFCASRLQGDDYGYTFGSGTRLTVV.

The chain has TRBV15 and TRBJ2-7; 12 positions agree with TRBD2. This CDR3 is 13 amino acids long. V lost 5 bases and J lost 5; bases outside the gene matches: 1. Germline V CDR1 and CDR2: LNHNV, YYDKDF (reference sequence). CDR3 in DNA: TGTGCCACCAGCCTAGCGGGAGGGGACGAGCAGTACTTC. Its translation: CATSLAGGDEQYF.

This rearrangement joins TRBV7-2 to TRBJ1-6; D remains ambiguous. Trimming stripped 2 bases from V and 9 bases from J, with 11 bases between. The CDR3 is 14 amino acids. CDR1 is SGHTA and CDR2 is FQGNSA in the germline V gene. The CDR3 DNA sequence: TGTGCCAGCAGCTTACAAACGGTAGTTTCACCCCTCCACTTT. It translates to CASSLQTVVSPLHF.

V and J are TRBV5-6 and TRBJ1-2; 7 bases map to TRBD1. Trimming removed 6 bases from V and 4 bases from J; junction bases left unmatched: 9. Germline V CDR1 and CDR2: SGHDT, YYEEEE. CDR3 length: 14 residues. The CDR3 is CASTTPTGIYGYTF. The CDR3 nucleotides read TGTGCCAGCACCACCCCGACAGGGATCTATGGCTACACCTTC.

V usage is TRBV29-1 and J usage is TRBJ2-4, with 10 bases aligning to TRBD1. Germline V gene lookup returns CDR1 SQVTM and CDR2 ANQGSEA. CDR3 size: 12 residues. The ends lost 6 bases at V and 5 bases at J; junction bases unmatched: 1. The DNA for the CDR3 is TGCAGCGTAGGACAGGGGGAAAACATTCAGTACTTC. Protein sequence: CSVGQGENIQYF. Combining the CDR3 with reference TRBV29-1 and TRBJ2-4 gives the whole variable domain SAVISQKPSRDICQRGTSLTIQCQVDSQVTMMFWYRQQPGQSLTLIATANQGSEATYESGFVIDKFPISRPNLTFSTLTVSNMSPEDSSIYLCSVGQGENIQYFGAGTRLSVL.

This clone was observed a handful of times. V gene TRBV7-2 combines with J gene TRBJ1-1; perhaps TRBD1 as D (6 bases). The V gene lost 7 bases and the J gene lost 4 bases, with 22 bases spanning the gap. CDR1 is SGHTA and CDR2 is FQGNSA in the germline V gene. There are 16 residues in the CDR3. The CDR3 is CASTHVGGAPITEAFF. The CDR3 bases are TGTGCCAGCACCCACGTCGGGGGGGCGCCGATCACTGAAGCTTTCTTT. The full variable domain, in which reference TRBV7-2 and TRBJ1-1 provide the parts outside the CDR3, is GAGVSQSPSNKVTEKGKDVELRCDPISGHTALYWYRQSLGQGLEFLIYFQGNSAPDKSGLPSDRFSAERTGGSVSTLTIQRTQQEDSAVYLCASTHVGGAPITEAFFGQGTRLTVV.

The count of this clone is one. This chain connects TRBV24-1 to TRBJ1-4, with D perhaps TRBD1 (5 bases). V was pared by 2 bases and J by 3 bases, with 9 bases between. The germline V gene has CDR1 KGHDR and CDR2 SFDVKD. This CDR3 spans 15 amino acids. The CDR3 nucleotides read TGTGCCACCAGTGATTCCAGGGTTTCTAATGAAAAACTGTTTTTT. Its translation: CATSDSRVSNEKLFF.

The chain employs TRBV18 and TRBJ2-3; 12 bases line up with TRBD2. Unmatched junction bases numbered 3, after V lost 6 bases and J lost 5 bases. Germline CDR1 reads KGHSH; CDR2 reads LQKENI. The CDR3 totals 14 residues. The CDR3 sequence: CASSETSGRDTQYF. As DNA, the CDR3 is TGTGCCAGCTCCGAGACTAGCGGGAGAGATACGCAGTATTTT.

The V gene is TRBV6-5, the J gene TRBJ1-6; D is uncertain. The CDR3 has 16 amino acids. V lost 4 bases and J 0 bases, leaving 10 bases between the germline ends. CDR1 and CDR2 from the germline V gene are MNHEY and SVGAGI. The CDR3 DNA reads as TGTGCCAGCAGTTGGCTCAGGAGCTCCTATAATTCACCCCTCCACTTT. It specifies CASSWLRSSYNSPLHF.

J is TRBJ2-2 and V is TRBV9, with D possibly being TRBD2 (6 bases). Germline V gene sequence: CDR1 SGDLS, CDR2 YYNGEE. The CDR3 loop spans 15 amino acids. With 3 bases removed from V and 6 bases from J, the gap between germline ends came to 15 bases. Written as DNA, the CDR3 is TGTGCCAGCAGCGGGACTACCCCCGGGGCCGGGGAGCTGTTTTTT. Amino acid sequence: CASSGTTPGAGELFF. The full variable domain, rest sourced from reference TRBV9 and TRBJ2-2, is DSGVTQTPKHLITATGQRVTLRCSPRSGDLSVYWYQQSLDQGLQFLIQYYNGEERAKGNILERFSAQQFPDLHSELNLSSLELGDSALYFCASSGTTPGAGELFFGEGSRLTVL.

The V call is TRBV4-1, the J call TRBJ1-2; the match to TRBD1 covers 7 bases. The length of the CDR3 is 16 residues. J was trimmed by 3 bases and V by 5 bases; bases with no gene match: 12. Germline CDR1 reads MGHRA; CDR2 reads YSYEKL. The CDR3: CASSSSTGPSDYGYTF. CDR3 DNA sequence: TGCGCCAGCAGCTCTTCGACAGGGCCCTCAGACTATGGCTACACCTTC.

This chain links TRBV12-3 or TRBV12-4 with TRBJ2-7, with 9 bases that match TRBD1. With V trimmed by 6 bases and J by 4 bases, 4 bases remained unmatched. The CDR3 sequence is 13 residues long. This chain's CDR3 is CASRGTGMYEQYF. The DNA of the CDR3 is TGTGCCAGCAGGGGGACAGGGATGTACGAGCAGTACTTC.

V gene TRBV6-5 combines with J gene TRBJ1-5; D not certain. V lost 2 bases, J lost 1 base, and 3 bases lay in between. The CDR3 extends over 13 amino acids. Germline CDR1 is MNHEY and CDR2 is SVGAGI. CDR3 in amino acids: CASSYSSNQPQHF. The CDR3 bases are TGTGCCAGCAGTTACAGCAGCAATCAGCCCCAGCATTTT.

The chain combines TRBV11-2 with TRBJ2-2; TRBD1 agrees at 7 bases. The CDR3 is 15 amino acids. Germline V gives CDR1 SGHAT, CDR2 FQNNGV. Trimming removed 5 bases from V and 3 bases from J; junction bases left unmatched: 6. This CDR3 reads CASSPLDRDTGELFF. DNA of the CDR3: TGTGCCAGCAGCCCCCTTGACAGGGACACCGGGGAGCTGTTTTTT.

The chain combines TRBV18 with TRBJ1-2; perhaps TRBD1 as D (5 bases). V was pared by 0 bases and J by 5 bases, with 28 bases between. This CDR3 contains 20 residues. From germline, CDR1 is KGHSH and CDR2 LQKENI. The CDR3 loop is CASSPPVTGHSSEADYGYTF. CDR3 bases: TGTGCCAGCTCACCACCGGTTACCGGACACTCGTCGGAGGCGGATTATGGCTACACCTTC. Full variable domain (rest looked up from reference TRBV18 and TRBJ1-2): NAGVMQNPRHLVRRRGQEARLRCSPMKGHSHVYWYRQLPEEGLKFMVYLQKENIIDESGMPKERFSAEFPKEGPSILRIQQVVRGDSAAYFCASSPPVTGHSSEADYGYTFGSGTRLTVV.

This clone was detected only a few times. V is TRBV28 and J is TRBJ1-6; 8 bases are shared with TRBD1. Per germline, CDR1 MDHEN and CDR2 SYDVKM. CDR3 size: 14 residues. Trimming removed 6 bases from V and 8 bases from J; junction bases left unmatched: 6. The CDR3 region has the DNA TGTGCCAGCAGCCAGGGGGCTGGGGATTCACCCCTCCACTTT. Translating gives CASSQGAGDSPLHF. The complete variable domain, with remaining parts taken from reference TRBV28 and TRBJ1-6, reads DVKVTQSSRYLVKRTGEKVFLECVQDMDHENMFWYRQDPGLGLRLIYFSYDVKMKEKGDIPEGYSVSREKKERFSLILESASTNQTSMYLCASSQGAGDSPLHFGNGTRLTVT.

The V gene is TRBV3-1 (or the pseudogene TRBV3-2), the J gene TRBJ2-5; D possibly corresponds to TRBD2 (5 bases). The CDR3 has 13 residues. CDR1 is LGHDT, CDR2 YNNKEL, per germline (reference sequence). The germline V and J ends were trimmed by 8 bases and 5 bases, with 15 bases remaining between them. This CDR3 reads CASGEGDSETQYF. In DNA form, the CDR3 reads TGTGCCAGCGGCGAGGGCGATAGTGAGACCCAGTACTTC.

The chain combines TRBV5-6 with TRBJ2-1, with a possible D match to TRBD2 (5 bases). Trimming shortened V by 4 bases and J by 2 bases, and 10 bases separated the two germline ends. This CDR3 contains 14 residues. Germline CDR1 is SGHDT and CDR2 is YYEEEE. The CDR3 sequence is CASSGTGAYNEQFF. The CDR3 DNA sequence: TGTGCCAGCAGCGGAACCGGGGCCTACAATGAGCAGTTCTTC.

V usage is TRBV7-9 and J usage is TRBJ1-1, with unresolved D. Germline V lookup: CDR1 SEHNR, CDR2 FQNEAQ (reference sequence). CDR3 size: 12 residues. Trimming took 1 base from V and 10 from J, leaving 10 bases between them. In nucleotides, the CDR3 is TGTGCCAGCAGCTTAGTACCCCCAGGAGCTTTCTTT. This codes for CASSLVPPGAFF.

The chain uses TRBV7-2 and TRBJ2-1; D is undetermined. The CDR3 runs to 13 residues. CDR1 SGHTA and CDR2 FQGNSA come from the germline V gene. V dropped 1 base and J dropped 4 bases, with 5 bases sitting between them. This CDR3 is CASSLDFYNEQFF. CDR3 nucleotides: TGTGCCAGCAGCTTAGACTTTTACAATGAGCAGTTCTTC.

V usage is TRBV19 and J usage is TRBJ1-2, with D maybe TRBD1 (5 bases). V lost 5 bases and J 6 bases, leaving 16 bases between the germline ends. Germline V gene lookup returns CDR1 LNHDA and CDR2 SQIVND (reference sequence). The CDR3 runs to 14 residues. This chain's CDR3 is CASSYGTPGDGYTF. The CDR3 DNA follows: TGTGCCAGTAGTTATGGGACTCCGGGCGATGGCTACACCTTC.

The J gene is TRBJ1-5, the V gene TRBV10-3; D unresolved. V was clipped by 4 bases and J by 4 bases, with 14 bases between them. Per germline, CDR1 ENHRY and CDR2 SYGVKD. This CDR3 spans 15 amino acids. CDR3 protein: CAISAMEEVNQPQHF. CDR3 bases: TGTGCCATCAGTGCAATGGAGGAGGTGAATCAGCCCCAGCATTTT.

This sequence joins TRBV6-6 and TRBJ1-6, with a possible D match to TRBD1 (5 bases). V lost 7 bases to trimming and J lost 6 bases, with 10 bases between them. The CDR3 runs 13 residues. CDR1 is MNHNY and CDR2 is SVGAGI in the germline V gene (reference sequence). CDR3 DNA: TGTGCCAGCACGGTACAGGCTAATTCACCCCTCCACTTT. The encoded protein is CASTVQANSPLHF.